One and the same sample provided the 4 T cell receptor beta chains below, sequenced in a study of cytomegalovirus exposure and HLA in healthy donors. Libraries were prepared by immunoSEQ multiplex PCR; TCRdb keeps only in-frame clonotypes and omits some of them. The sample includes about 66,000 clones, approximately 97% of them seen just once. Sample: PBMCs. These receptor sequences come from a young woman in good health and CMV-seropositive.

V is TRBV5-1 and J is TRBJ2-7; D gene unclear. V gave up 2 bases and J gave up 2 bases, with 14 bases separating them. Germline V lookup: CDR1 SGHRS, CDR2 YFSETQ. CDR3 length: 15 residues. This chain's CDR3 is CASSLSPDTPYEQYF. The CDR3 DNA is TGCGCCAGCAGCTTAAGTCCCGACACACCCTACGAGCAGTACTTC.

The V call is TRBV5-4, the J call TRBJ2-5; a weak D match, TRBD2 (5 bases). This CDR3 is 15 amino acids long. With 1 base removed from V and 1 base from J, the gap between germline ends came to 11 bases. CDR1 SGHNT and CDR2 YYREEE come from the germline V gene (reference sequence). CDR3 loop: CASSLSPSRQETQYF. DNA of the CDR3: TGTGCCAGCAGCTTGTCCCCTAGCCGCCAAGAGACCCAGTACTTC.

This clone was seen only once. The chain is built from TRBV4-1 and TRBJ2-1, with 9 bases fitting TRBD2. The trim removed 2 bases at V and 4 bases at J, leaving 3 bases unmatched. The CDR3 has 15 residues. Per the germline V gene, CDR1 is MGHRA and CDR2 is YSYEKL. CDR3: CASSQRLAGYNEQFF. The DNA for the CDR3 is TGCGCCAGCAGCCAACGGCTAGCGGGATACAATGAGCAGTTCTTC.

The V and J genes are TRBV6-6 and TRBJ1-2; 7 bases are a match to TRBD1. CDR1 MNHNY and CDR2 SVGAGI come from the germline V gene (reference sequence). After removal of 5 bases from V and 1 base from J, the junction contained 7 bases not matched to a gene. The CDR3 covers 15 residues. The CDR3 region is CASSPRQGGNYGYTF. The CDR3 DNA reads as TGTGCCAGCAGTCCCCGTCAGGGGGGTAACTATGGCTACACCTTC.